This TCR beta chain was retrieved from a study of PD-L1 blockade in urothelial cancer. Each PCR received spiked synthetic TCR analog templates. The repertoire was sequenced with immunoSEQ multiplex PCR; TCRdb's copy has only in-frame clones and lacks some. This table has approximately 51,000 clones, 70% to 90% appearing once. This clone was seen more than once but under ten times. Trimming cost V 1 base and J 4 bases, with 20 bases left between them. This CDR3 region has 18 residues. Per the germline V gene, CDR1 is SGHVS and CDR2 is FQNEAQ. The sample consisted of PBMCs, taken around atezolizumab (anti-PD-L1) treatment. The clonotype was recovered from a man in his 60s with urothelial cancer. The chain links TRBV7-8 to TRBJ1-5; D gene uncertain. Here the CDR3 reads CASSLEGSRVTVNQPQHF. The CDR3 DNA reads TGTGCCAGCAGCTTAGAGGGTTCGCGGGTCACTGTGAATCAGCCCCAGCATTTT.